The rows below give T cell receptor beta chains drawn from one sample of a study of cytomegalovirus exposure and HLA in healthy donors. Sequencing was performed with immunoSEQ multiplex PCR; in TCRdb, only in-frame clones are kept and a portion is missing. The data contain some 130,000 clones, approximately 80% of them singletons. The sample consisted of PBMCs. The receptors stem from a male donor in good health and CMV-seropositive. CDR3s include the opening cysteine and the closing phenylalanine or tryptophan. A D gene is named only where the DNA matches it firmly. A clone size is listed for some rows: how often the clone was seen (once, few, many), or a class if it is expanded.

size: .
V: TRBV5-6
length: 18
J: TRBJ1-1
D: .
CDR3: CASSWGWGSGGRGTEAFF
DNA: TGTGCCAGCAGCTGGGGATGGGGTTCGGGGGGTAGGGGCACTGAAGCTTTCTTT

size: .
V: TRBV7-2
length: 13
J: TRBJ1-5
D: .
CDR3: CASSSDTNQPQHF
DNA: TGTGCCAGCAGCTCGGACACCAATCAGCCCCAGCATTTT

size: .
V: TRBV5-8
length: 17
J: TRBJ2-3
D: TRBD2
CDR3: CASSLAGTSGSTDTQYF
DNA: TGTGCCAGCAGCTTGGCAGGGACTAGCGGGAGTACGGATACGCAGTATTTT

size: .
V: TRBV30
length: 15
J: TRBJ1-5
D: .
CDR3: CAWSVGTTSNQPQHF
DNA: TGTGCCTGGAGTGTAGGGACAACTAGCAATCAGCCCCAGCATTTT

size: .
V: TRBV9
length: 14
J: TRBJ2-2
D: .
CDR3: CASSITGFTGELFF
DNA: TGTGCCAGCAGCATTACAGGATTCACCGGGGAGCTGTTTTTT

size: .
V: TRBV5-6
length: 16
J: TRBJ2-5
D: TRBD2
CDR3: CASSPSVRGRRETQYF
DNA: TGTGCCAGCAGTCCGTCGGTGCGCGGGAGGAGGGAGACCCAGTACTTC

size: .
V: TRBV5-1
length: 13
J: TRBJ1-6
D: TRBD1
CDR3: CASGTGENSPLHF
DNA: TGCGCCAGCGGAACAGGGGAGAATTCACCCCTCCACTTT

size: .
V: TRBV7-9
length: 15
J: TRBJ2-7
D: .
CDR3: CSSSSGDRLGYEQYF
DNA: TGTTCCAGCAGCTCTGGAGACAGATTGGGTTACGAGCAGTACTTC

size: .
V: TRBV4-3
length: 17
J: TRBJ2-7
D: .
CDR3: CASSQVYPTGPPYEQYF
DNA: TGCGCCAGCAGCCAAGTCTACCCCACAGGACCCCCCTACGAGCAGTACTTC

size: .
V: TRBV4-3
length: 15
J: TRBJ2-7
D: .
CDR3: CASSSGSGPSYEQYF
DNA: TGCGCCAGCAGCTCAGGCAGCGGGCCTTCCTACGAGCAGTACTTC

size: .
V: TRBV10-1
length: 11
J: TRBJ1-6
D: .
CDR3: CVPRGNSPLHF
DNA: TGCGTCCCGCGGGGGAATTCACCCCTCCACTTT

size: .
V: TRBV7-8
length: 19
J: TRBJ1-3
D: .
CDR3: CASSIFPLTGVSSGNTIYF
DNA: TGTGCCAGCTCAATATTTCCCTTGACAGGCGTTAGCTCTGGAAACACCATATATTTT

size: .
V: TRBV7-9
length: 16
J: TRBJ2-1
D: TRBD2
CDR3: CASSQPLAGEHNEQFF
DNA: TGTGCCAGCAGCCAACCACTAGCGGGAGAGCACAATGAGCAGTTCTTC

size: .
V: TRBV6-1
length: 10
J: TRBJ1-1
D: .
CDR3: CASRVTEAFF
DNA: TGTGCCAGCCGGGTGACTGAAGCTTTCTTT

size: few
V: TRBV7-6
length: 16
J: TRBJ1-2
D: TRBD1
CDR3: CASSLVPGQGAWGYTF
DNA: TGTGCCAGCAGCTTAGTTCCGGGACAGGGGGCGTGGGGCTACACCTTC

size: once
V: TRBV18
length: 15
J: TRBJ2-7
D: TRBD1
CDR3: CASSPNGRGTYEQYF
DNA: TGTGCCAGCTCACCAAACGGCAGGGGGACCTACGAGCAGTACTTC

size: .
V: TRBV28
length: 16
J: TRBJ2-7
D: .
CDR3: CASTAKGTSRTYEQYF
DNA: TGTGCCAGCACCGCCAAAGGTACTAGCCGTACCTACGAGCAGTACTTC

size: .
V: TRBV5-5
length: 15
J: TRBJ1-4
D: .
CDR3: CASSAQQVLWEKLFF
DNA: TGTGCCAGCAGCGCACAACAGGTGCTTTGGGAAAAACTGTTTTTT

size: .
V: TRBV28
length: 14
J: TRBJ2-7
D: TRBD2
CDR3: CASRASGSRYEQYF
DNA: TGTGCCAGCAGGGCGAGCGGGAGTCGCTACGAGCAGTACTTC

size: .
V: TRBV27
length: 15
J: TRBJ2-5
D: TRBD2
CDR3: CATGALAGGWETQYF
DNA: TGTGCCACCGGGGCGCTAGCGGGAGGTTGGGAGACCCAGTACTTC

size: .
V: TRBV19
length: 15
J: TRBJ2-1
D: .
CDR3: CASSSLDSAYNEQFF
DNA: TGTGCCAGTAGTAGTCTGGACAGCGCCTACAATGAGCAGTTCTTC

size: .
V: TRBV6-1
length: 15
J: TRBJ2-7
D: TRBD1
CDR3: CASSELGRGTYEQYF
DNA: TGTGCCAGCAGTGAATTGGGCAGGGGGACCTACGAGCAGTACTTC

size: .
V: TRBV10-1
length: 18
J: TRBJ2-7
D: TRBD2
CDR3: CASSAQDPRSGRAYEQYF
DNA: TGCGCCAGCAGTGCCCAGGATCCACGGAGCGGGAGGGCCTACGAGCAGTACTTC

size: few
V: TRBV19
length: 14
J: TRBJ2-5
D: .
CDR3: CASSMWRVGETQYF
DNA: TGTGCCAGTAGTATGTGGAGGGTCGGGGAGACCCAGTACTTC

size: .
V: TRBV13
length: 14
J: TRBJ2-1
D: .
CDR3: CASSFGRGGNEQFF
DNA: TGTGCCAGCAGCTTCGGCAGGGGTGGCAATGAGCAGTTCTTC

size: .
V: TRBV4-1
length: 15
J: TRBJ2-3
D: TRBD1
CDR3: CASSQVQGAPDTQYF
DNA: TGCGCCAGCAGCCAAGTTCAGGGGGCCCCAGATACGCAGTATTTT

size: .
V: TRBV6-1
length: 14
J: TRBJ1-2
D: TRBD1
CDR3: CATHPTGMLSGYTF
DNA: TGTGCCACCCACCCGACAGGGATGTTGAGTGGCTACACCTTC

size: few
V: TRBV7-9
length: 16
J: TRBJ2-3
D: TRBD1
CDR3: CASSPRTGVGADTQYF
DNA: TGTGCCAGCAGCCCGAGAACAGGGGTGGGGGCAGATACGCAGTATTTT

size: once
V: TRBV18
length: 15
J: TRBJ2-6
D: TRBD1
CDR3: CASSRDSSGANVLTF
DNA: TGTGCCAGCTCACGGGACAGCTCTGGGGCCAACGTCCTGACTTTC

size: few
V: TRBV5-8
length: 13
J: TRBJ1-1
D: .
CDR3: CASSLGRDSEAFF
DNA: TGTGCCAGCAGCTTGGGCAGGGACTCTGAAGCTTTCTTT

size: once
V: TRBV28
length: 13
J: TRBJ1-5
D: .
CDR3: CASGFRGTQPQHF
DNA: TGTGCCAGCGGATTCAGGGGTACTCAGCCCCAGCATTTT

size: few
V: TRBV7-2
length: 14
J: TRBJ2-3
D: TRBD2
CDR3: CASRMWRELGGQYF
DNA: TGTGCCAGCAGGATGTGGCGGGAGCTGGGTGGGCAGTATTTT

size: few
V: TRBV4-1
length: 15
J: TRBJ2-2
D: .
CDR3: CASSLYVGGTGELFF
DNA: TGCGCCAGCAGCCTTTACGTGGGCGGGACCGGGGAGCTGTTTTTT

size: .
V: TRBV5-8
length: 15
J: TRBJ2-3
D: TRBD1
CDR3: CASSPGQGDTDTQYF
DNA: TGTGCCAGCAGCCCAGGACAGGGGGACACAGATACGCAGTATTTT

size: .
V: TRBV4-1
length: 15
J: TRBJ2-5
D: .
CDR3: CASSQEGGSSGTQYF
DNA: TGCGCCAGCAGCCAAGAGGGGGGTAGCTCGGGGACCCAGTACTTC

size: few
V: TRBV14
length: 15
J: TRBJ2-1
D: TRBD2
CDR3: CASSLSSGAYNEQFF
DNA: TGTGCCAGCAGCCTCAGCAGCGGGGCCTACAATGAGCAGTTCTTC

size: .
V: TRBV5-5
length: 16
J: TRBJ1-5
D: .
CDR3: CASSLLAGFSNQPQHF
DNA: TGTGCCAGCAGCTTGTTAGCCGGCTTTAGCAATCAGCCCCAGCATTTT

size: .
V: TRBV7-9
length: 18
J: TRBJ2-1
D: TRBD2
CDR3: CASSLGTSGRGSYNEQFF
DNA: TGTGCCAGCAGCTTAGGAACTAGCGGGAGGGGGTCCTACAATGAGCAGTTCTTC

size: .
V: TRBV25-1
length: 16
J: TRBJ1-5
D: TRBD1
CDR3: CASSDPFRGSNQPQHF
DNA: TGTGCCAGCAGTGATCCCTTCAGGGGGAGCAATCAGCCCCAGCATTTT

size: .
V: TRBV11-2
length: 15
J: TRBJ1-4
D: .
CDR3: CASSLEPVVDEKLFF
DNA: TGTGCCAGCAGCTTAGAACCAGTTGTTGATGAAAAACTGTTTTTT

size: .
V: TRBV7-9
length: 17
J: TRBJ1-6
D: TRBD1
CDR3: CASSSDGTGTHNSPLHF
DNA: TGTGCCAGCAGCTCAGACGGGACAGGGACCCATAATTCACCCCTCCACTTT

size: .
V: TRBV19
length: 15
J: TRBJ2-7
D: TRBD1
CDR3: CASRASPGQGYEQYF
DNA: TGTGCCAGTAGAGCATCCCCGGGACAGGGATACGAGCAGTACTTC

size: .
V: TRBV7-2
length: 14
J: TRBJ1-2
D: TRBD1
CDR3: CASSATGGSYGYTF
DNA: TGTGCCAGCAGCGCAACAGGGGGCTCCTATGGCTACACCTTC

size: .
V: TRBV5-1
length: 17
J: TRBJ2-2
D: TRBD2
CDR3: CASSLATTSENTGELFF
DNA: TGCGCCAGCAGCTTGGCAACGACTAGCGAGAACACCGGGGAGCTGTTTTTT

size: .
V: TRBV19
length: 15
J: TRBJ2-1
D: TRBD2
CDR3: CASSTAGGSYNEQFF
DNA: TGTGCCAGTAGTACTGCGGGAGGATCCTACAATGAGCAGTTCTTC

size: .
V: TRBV7-9
length: 16
J: TRBJ1-1
D: TRBD1
CDR3: CASSLVQGEVNTEAFF
DNA: TGTGCCAGCAGCTTAGTACAGGGGGAGGTGAACACTGAAGCTTTCTTT

size: once
V: TRBV27
length: 16
J: TRBJ1-3
D: TRBD1
CDR3: CASSLSAGGGGNTIYF
DNA: TGTGCCAGCAGTTTATCGGCAGGGGGAGGTGGAAACACCATATATTTT

size: .
V: TRBV9
length: 15
J: TRBJ2-1
D: TRBD2
CDR3: CASSISGIPYNEQFF
DNA: TGTGCCAGCAGCATCAGCGGGATCCCCTACAATGAGCAGTTCTTC